Here is one TCR beta chain with its context. The specificity of this receptor is unknown. Nothing much larger sits one base from this clone, and base qualities are not available. Trimming costs V 3 bases and J 3 bases, and their ends lie 11 bases apart. The CDR3 runs 14 residues from the cysteine to the phenylalanine. The kept DNA is CDR3 alone, 42 bases in frame from the first base. The germline V gene (reference sequence) supplies CDR1 LNHDA and CDR2 SQIVND. Bulk unsorted tissue served as the source for RNA extraction, and RNA quality was assessed using a NanoDrop ND-1000 and an Agilent 2100. The donors were newly diagnosed lung cancer patients admitted for thoracic surgery in China from August to November 2014 who had not received prior chemotherapy. Patients who had received previous radiotherapy or chemotherapy, or who had another concurrent cancer, were excluded from the study. Pieces of surgical tissue measuring 1-2 cm3 were kept in RNAlater solution and stored at -80 degrees C until use.

These data come from a study of tumor and adjacent non-tumor tissue in lung cancer (dated by TCRdb to the late 2010s). With respect to the entire study: By cancer type, the cohort comprised 12 adenocarcinoma patients, 2 squamous cell carcinoma patients and 1 small cell lung cancer patient. Using bulk TCRbeta repertoires from around 14 lung cancer patients, the study set lung tumor tissue side by side with matched distant non-tumor lung tissue. Among the 15 or so patients, ages ranged from about 30 to 80 years, roughly ten were men and 5 were women, and disease was TNM stage I to III. For each patient, one tumor sample and one normal lung sample were taken, giving about 31 paired specimens that underwent TCRbeta CDR3 sequencing. Sequencing produced about 130,000,000 productive TCRbeta reads in total, an average of about 4 million reads per sample. What the research found in general, with its limitations: Significantly higher TCR diversity (inverse Simpson) was observed in tumor tissue than in normal lung tissue (approximately 400 vs 170, P = 0.0075, Mann-Whitney U test). Because peripheral blood was not sequenced, blood TCRbeta repertoires in the lung cancer patients of the study were not examined. In normal lung, the top 100 clones accounted for a significantly larger cumulative share of the repertoire than in tumor tissue. With only about 14 patients in the cohort, the authors noted that larger samples and more detailed clinical data are needed. TCR diversity was significantly higher in younger patients, and higher tumor TCR diversity was associated with shorter overall and disease-free survival. Neither the sequencing platform nor unique molecular identifiers are mentioned in the methods.

The library was made by multiplex PCR. The instrument given in TCRdb is Illumina HiSeq 2500. TCRbeta libraries were built by three rounds of nested PCR using primers (Table S4), following protocols modified from ARM-PCR. Before sequencing, PCR products of 200-500 bp were excised from the gel and purified with the QIAquick gel extraction kit. Concerning the study's data processing: Trimmomatic was used to clean the reads, FLASH merged the cleaned reads into complete CDR3 sequences, and MiTCR assigned the sequences to V(D)J germline segments. Clonal diversity was computed as the inverse Simpson's index with VDJtools. In-frame sequences without a premature stop codon were defined as productive reads. The public reads were quality trimmed at Q25 with fastp and then assembled into clones with MiXCR by TCRdb, keeping productive beta chains. Every CDR3 protein is listed once, alongside the most common genes and DNA of its rows. The authors' filters were not applied to this entry. The sample records 130,000 or so distinct CDR3 sequences, 66% of which are singletons. Around 13% of the sample is held by the ten biggest clonotypes.

The sequencing input was lung tumor tissue. The rearrangement combines TRBV19 with TRBJ1-2; the D gene cannot be resolved reliably. The TCR sequence derives from a man aged 25 to 40 with non-small cell lung cancer. DNA sequence: TGTGCCAGTAGTATCTGGGCAGGAGACTATGGCTACACCTTC. This yields the protein CASSIWAGDYGYTF.